A single sample gave rise to the 29 T cell receptor beta chains below, sequenced in a study of T-cell memory formation after mild COVID-19. TCRdb re-derived calls from the 5' RACE reads in MiXCR, one entry per CDR3 protein. In the table there are some 340,000 distinct CDR3 sequences, roughly 13% of which are singletons. Input material: PBMCs or a T cell subset sorted from them (not recorded which). These receptor sequences come from a man younger than 35 who had mild COVID-19 (a few samples of this study predate the infection). Cell type and time point are not known.

At least ten counts were recorded for this clonotype. DNA of the CDR3: TGTGCCAGCAGCTTCGGACGTGGAAACACCGGGGAGCTGTTTTTT. It encodes CASSFGRGNTGELFF. The chain employs TRBV7-9 and TRBJ2-2; D not resolved. Germline assignment: CDR1 SEHNR and CDR2 FQNEAQ (reference sequence). CDR3 length: 15 residues. Trimming took 3 bases from V and 2 from J, leaving 10 bases between them.

The genes are TRBV7-8 and TRBJ2-3; 7 bases match TRBD2. The V segment lost 5 bases and the J segment 2 bases; nucleotides outside the gene matches: 7. Germline V gene lookup returns CDR1 SGHVS and CDR2 FQNEAQ. This CDR3 contains 15 residues. CDR3 in amino acids: CASSPSSGLTDTQYF. CDR3 in DNA: TGTGCCAGCAGCCCCTCTAGCGGCCTCACAGATACGCAGTATTTT.

This clonotype showed up just a few times. The chain joins TRBV7-9 to TRBJ1-6; 12 bases match TRBD1. The junction had 10 bases not matched to a gene; V was cut back by 4 bases and J by 9 bases. CDR1 and CDR2 from the germline V gene are SEHNR and FQNEAQ (reference sequence). This CDR3 has 17 residues. CDR3 residues: CASSSPGQGALGSPLHF. The CDR3 DNA sequence: TGTGCCAGCAGCTCCCCGGGACAGGGGGCTCTGGGTTCACCCCTCCACTTT.

Only a few counts were recorded for this clonotype. The CDR3 coding sequence is TGTGCCAGCAGTGAGTTTTGGACAGGGATCGGGGAGCTGTTTTTT. Protein product: CASSEFWTGIGELFF. The chain links TRBV6-1 to TRBJ2-2; 8 nucleotides line up with TRBD1. Trimming removed 3 bases from V and 7 bases from J; junction bases left unmatched: 7. CDR3 length: 15 residues. Germline lookup yields CDR1 MNHNS and CDR2 SASEGT.

This rearrangement joins TRBV5-1 to TRBJ2-1; TRBD2 might be the D (5 bases). This CDR3 is 15 amino acids long. CDR1 is SGHRS, CDR2 YFSETQ, per germline. The germline V and J ends were trimmed by 1 base and 7 bases, with 15 bases remaining between them. The CDR3 reads CASSLRLPSGNEQFF. The CDR3 DNA reads as TGCGCCAGCAGCTTGAGGCTTCCCTCGGGGAATGAGCAGTTCTTC.

The chain is built from TRBV9 and TRBJ2-3, with TRBD2 matching over 12 bases. Germline V gene sequence: CDR1 SGDLS, CDR2 YYNGEE. Losses at the gene ends were 0 bases for V and 2 bases for J; bases not matched to a gene: 4. This CDR3 has 17 residues. CDR3: CASSVGTSGGTTDTQYF. The CDR3 DNA follows: TGTGCCAGCAGCGTAGGAACTAGCGGGGGGACCACAGATACGCAGTATTTT.

The sample holds a few counts of this clonotype. This chain connects TRBV7-9 to TRBJ2-1; D may correspond to TRBD1 or TRBD2 (5 bases each). CDR3 size: 13 residues. The ends were cut back, 5 bases at V and 6 bases at J, with 11 bases in the middle. Per germline, CDR1 SEHNR and CDR2 FQNEAQ (reference sequence). CDR3 bases: TGTGCCAGCAGCCAAAGGGGACGCAATGAGCAGTTCTTC. This encodes CASSQRGRNEQFF.

The chain employs TRBV20-1 and TRBJ1-5; TRBD1 aligns across 9 bases. The CDR3 totals 13 residues. The germline CDR1 and CDR2 sequences are DFQATT and SNEGSKA (reference sequence). V was clipped by 5 bases and J by 4 bases; unmatched bases: 3. CDR3 sequence: CSAPGQGNQPQHF. CDR3 nucleotide sequence: TGCAGTGCTCCCGGACAGGGGAATCAGCCCCAGCATTTT.

The chain recombines TRBV4-3 with TRBJ1-2, with a weak D call TRBD1 (5 bases). V lost 1 base, J lost 8 bases, and 14 bases lay in between. The CDR3 has 14 amino acids. The germline CDR1 and CDR2 sequences are LGHNA and YSLEER. CDR3 DNA sequence: TGCGCCAGCAGCCAAGCGGAAGGGGTCTCCGGCTACACCTTC. Its protein product is CASSQAEGVSGYTF.

The rearrangement joins TRBV4-1 to TRBJ2-1; 10 positions match TRBD1. V lost 4 bases, J lost 7 bases, and 13 bases stayed unmatched. The CDR3 runs to 17 residues. Germline CDR1 is MGHRA and CDR2 is YSYEKL. In nucleotides, the CDR3 is TGCGCCAGCAGCCTACGTGAACTGGACAGGGGGAGAAATGAGCAGTTCTTC. It encodes CASSLRELDRGRNEQFF.

This clonotype came up a few times. The chain carries TRBV4-2 and TRBJ2-1, with TRBD2 identical over 8 bases. The CDR3 runs 15 residues. Trimming took 2 bases from V and 3 from J; bases not matched to a gene: 3. The germline V gene encodes CDR1 LGHNA and CDR2 YNFKEQ. In nucleotides, the CDR3 is TGTGCCAGCAGCCAAAGCGGGGGTATCTACAATGAGCAGTTCTTC. It translates to CASSQSGGIYNEQFF.

The chain uses TRBV6-6 and TRBJ2-5, with D possibly being TRBD1 (6 bases). Germline CDR1 reads MNHNY; CDR2 reads SVGAGI (reference sequence). Trimming took 6 bases from V and 6 from J, leaving 20 bases between them. CDR3 length: 15 amino acids. CDR3 coding DNA: TGTGCCAGCAGCCTCCGAACCGGGACAAGAAAGACCCAGTACTTC. Translated: CASSLRTGTRKTQYF.

This clonotype showed up just a few times. The chain is built from TRBV30 and TRBJ2-7, with D tentatively TRBD1 or TRBD2 (5 bases each). V lost 2 bases and J 7 bases, leaving 18 bases between the germline ends. The CDR3 is 14 residues long. Germline-derived CDR1 and CDR2 are GTSNPN and SVGIG (reference sequence). As DNA, the CDR3 is TGTGCCTGGAGTTATTTGGGACCCTCTGATGAGCAGTACTTC. This gives the protein CAWSYLGPSDEQYF.

This clonotype has a handful of counts. This chain uses TRBV7-2 with TRBJ2-1, with 8 nucleotides matching TRBD1. The germline V gene encodes CDR1 SGHTA and CDR2 FQGNSA. V was clipped by 3 bases and J by 0 bases; unmatched bases: 4. The CDR3 length is 16 residues. The CDR3 DNA is TGTGCCAGCAGCTTGGGACAGGCCAGCTCCTACAATGAGCAGTTCTTC. It specifies CASSLGQASSYNEQFF.

This clonotype has more than one count but fewer than ten. V usage is TRBV20-1 and J usage is TRBJ2-3; TRBD2 matches at 9 bases. J gave up 4 bases and V 0 bases, and 5 bases lay outside the gene matches. The CDR3 is 15 amino acids. Germline CDR1 reads DFQATT; CDR2 reads SNEGSKA (reference sequence). CDR3 region: CSARDPRGGADTQYF. CDR3 DNA sequence: TGCAGTGCTAGAGATCCGCGGGGGGGCGCAGATACGCAGTATTTT.

The chain has TRBV5-4 and TRBJ2-4, with 8 bases aligning to TRBD1. Germline V gene lookup returns CDR1 SGHNT and CDR2 YYREEE (reference sequence). V was pared by 4 bases and J by 8 bases, with 11 bases of the junction left unmatched. The CDR3 runs to 15 residues. In DNA, the CDR3 is TGTGCCAGCAGCGCAGACAGGGGAACGCGGCACATTCAGTACTTC. Its protein is CASSADRGTRHIQYF.

This clonotype appeared a few times. The V call is TRBV19, the J call TRBJ1-6; D gene ambiguous. Deletions cut 6 bases from V and 5 bases from J, with 14 bases between. Germline assignment: CDR1 LNHDA and CDR2 SQIVND (reference sequence). The CDR3 has 15 residues. The CDR3 bases are TGTGCCAGTAGGGAGGCTCCCTATCATAATTCACCCCTCCACTTT. This translates into CASREAPYHNSPLHF.

This clonotype was detected only a few times. The V call is TRBV15, the J call TRBJ1-1, with D uncertain. The CDR3 totals 14 residues. Germline loops: CDR1 LNHNV, CDR2 YYDKDF (reference sequence). Trimming cost V 5 bases and J 6 bases, with 16 bases left between them. Written as DNA, the CDR3 is TGTGCCACCAGCTCCCTCGGCCTCGACGCTGAAGCTTTCTTT. Encoded protein: CATSSLGLDAEAFF.

This clonotype has a handful of counts. CDR3 protein: CASSEERDTEAFF. The CDR3 bases are TGTGCCAGCAGTGAAGAGAGGGACACTGAAGCTTTCTTT. The chain uses TRBV2 and TRBJ1-1; no clear D gene. The germline gives CDR1 SNHLY, CDR2 FYNNEI. This CDR3 comprises 13 residues. Trimming removed 1 base from V and 3 bases from J, with 6 bases in between.

This clonotype appeared a few times. The chain uses TRBV20-1 and TRBJ2-7, with 8 bases identical to TRBD2. The germline V gene has CDR1 DFQATT and CDR2 SNEGSKA (reference sequence). The CDR3 totals 15 residues. V shed 0 bases, J shed 3 bases, and the junction held 7 bases outside the gene matches. CDR3 coding DNA: TGCAGTGCTAGAGATGCCGGGGGGGTCGGCTACGAGCAGTACTTC. Translating gives CSARDAGGVGYEQYF.

The chain joins TRBV15 to TRBJ1-3; no clear D. V gave up 3 bases and J gave up 4 bases, with 10 bases separating them. Germline-derived CDR1 and CDR2 are LNHNV and YYDKDF (reference sequence). CDR3 length equals 14 residues. The CDR3 region is CATSSEGWGNTIYF. CDR3 bases: TGTGCCACCAGCAGTGAAGGGTGGGGAAACACCATATATTTT. Combining the CDR3 with reference TRBV15 and TRBJ1-3 gives the whole variable domain DAMVIQNPRYQVTQFGKPVTLSCSQTLNHNVMYWYQQKSSQAPKLLFHYYDKDFNNEADTPDNFQSRRPNTSFCFLDIRSPGLGDTAMYLCATSSEGWGNTIYFGEGSWLTVV.

This rearrangement joins TRBV9 to TRBJ1-4; D unclear. This CDR3 comprises 15 residues. From germline, CDR1 is SGDLS and CDR2 YYNGEE. Trimming removed 0 bases from V and 5 bases from J, with 11 bases in between. This CDR3 is CASSVDDGRNEKLFF. CDR3 bases: TGTGCCAGCAGCGTAGATGACGGTAGGAATGAAAAACTGTTTTTT.

This chain uses TRBV20-1 with TRBJ1-2; D perhaps matches TRBD1 (5 bases). There are 14 residues in the CDR3. The V end lost 8 bases, the J end lost 0 bases, and 16 bases lay between the germline ends. Germline CDR1 and CDR2: DFQATT and SNEGSKA (reference sequence). The CDR3 nucleotides read TGCAGTCCCTCCGGGGCGGAAGCTAACTATGGCTACACCTTC. Amino acids: CSPSGAEANYGYTF.

The rearrangement uses TRBV7-2 and TRBJ2-7; 9 bases align to TRBD2. In germline, CDR1 is SGHTA, CDR2 FQGNSA. This CDR3 spans 14 amino acids. V was pared by 4 bases and J by 7 bases, with 8 bases of the junction left unmatched. Here the CDR3 reads CASSSGLASWEQYF. As DNA, the CDR3 is TGTGCCAGCAGCTCGGGACTAGCAAGCTGGGAGCAGTACTTC. The whole variable domain, remainder taken from reference TRBV7-2 and TRBJ2-7, is GAGVSQSPSNKVTEKGKDVELRCDPISGHTALYWYRQSLGQGLEFLIYFQGNSAPDKSGLPSDRFSAERTGGSVSTLTIQRTQQEDSAVYLCASSSGLASWEQYFGPGTRLTVT.

This clonotype was counted a few times. The genes are TRBV6-6 and TRBJ2-7; 9 bases map to TRBD2. The CDR3 totals 15 residues. The trim removed 2 bases at V and 4 bases at J, leaving 6 bases unmatched. The V gene's germline CDR1 is MNHNY and CDR2 SVGAGI (reference sequence). This CDR3 reads CASSYTGSGGYEQYF. In nucleotides, the CDR3 is TGTGCCAGCAGTTACACAGGTAGCGGGGGTTACGAGCAGTACTTC.

V usage is TRBV4-3 and J usage is TRBJ2-5; D possibly uses TRBD1 or TRBD2 (5 bases each). Germline assignment: CDR1 LGHNA and CDR2 YSLEER. Between the trimmed V and J ends, which lost 0 bases and 2 bases, there was a span of 13 bases. This CDR3 is 16 amino acids long. Written as DNA, the CDR3 is TGCGCCAGCAGCCAAGATAGGGGACCCCCACAAGAGACCCAGTACTTC. Translating it yields CASSQDRGPPQETQYF.

This chain joins TRBV6-5 and TRBJ2-6; the D call may be TRBD1 or TRBD2 (6 bases each). The V end was cut by 6 bases, the J end by 0 bases, with 18 bases between. Germline loops: CDR1 MNHEY, CDR2 SVGAGI. The CDR3 contains 18 residues. Written as DNA, the CDR3 is TGTGCCAGCAGGAACAGGCCGGGGGCTATCTCTGGGGCCAACGTCCTGACTTTC. Protein: CASRNRPGAISGANVLTF.

This clonotype was seen a few times. The chain joins TRBV7-6 to TRBJ2-3; 8 positions agree with TRBD2. The CDR3 runs 16 residues. From germline, CDR1 is SGHVS and CDR2 FNYEAQ. J gave up 1 base and V 5 bases, and 8 bases lay outside the gene matches. The CDR3 sequence is CASSAGLGAGTDTQYF. The DNA for the CDR3 is TGTGCCAGCAGCGCGGGACTAGGGGCCGGCACAGATACGCAGTATTTT.

This clonotype was recorded many times. The chain uses TRBV6-1 and TRBJ1-2, with D maybe TRBD1 (5 bases). Trimming stripped 3 bases from V and 4 bases from J, with 9 bases between. Germline CDR1 and CDR2: MNHNS and SASEGT. The CDR3 is 13 residues long. CDR3 sequence: CASSDRVTYGYTF. The CDR3 DNA follows: TGTGCCAGCAGTGACAGGGTGACCTATGGCTACACCTTC.